This record looks at one T cell receptor beta chain sequence and its context. The source of the sample is a study of control samples from healthy donors and cancer patients. The assay was immunoSEQ multiplex PCR, and TCRdb's table has in-frame clones only and misses some. The repertoire consists of approximately 150,000 clones, with 93% occurring once and the leading ten covering more than 4.5%. J lost 4 bases, V lost 3 bases, and 7 bases had no gene match. The V gene's germline CDR1 is KGHSH and CDR2 LQKENI. The CDR3 extends over 16 amino acids. The sequence was collected from a man aged 18 to 29 in good health. Sequences were obtained from blood. V gene TRBV18 combines with J gene TRBJ2-1; 9 bases line up with TRBD2. CDR3 protein: CASSPPKREVYNEQFF. The CDR3 DNA follows: TGTGCCAGCTCACCCCCTAAGCGGGAGGTATACAATGAGCAGTTCTTC.